The 30 T cell receptor beta chains below were found in one sample sequenced in a study of T cell responses to AZD1222 COVID-19 vaccine. TCRdb's copy holds only in-frame clones and misses some; the assay was immunoSEQ multiplex PCR. The data show about 150,000 clones, 90% seen once. This specimen was peripheral blood, taken on day 0 of AZD1222 vaccination. These receptors were collected from an adult in good health.

The V gene is TRBV6-5, the J gene TRBJ2-1; 9 bases map to TRBD2. The junction had 6 bases not matched to a gene; V was cut back by 2 bases and J by 4 bases. CDR1 is MNHEY and CDR2 is SVGAGI in the germline V gene. CDR3 size: 16 residues. The CDR3 is CASSYGLAGSYNEQFF. CDR3 sequence (DNA): TGTGCCAGCAGTTACGGGCTAGCGGGAAGTTACAATGAGCAGTTCTTC.

The chain uses TRBV10-3 and TRBJ2-1; 13 nucleotides match TRBD2. CDR1 is ENHRY, CDR2 SYGVKD, per germline. This CDR3 region has 17 residues. V shed 2 bases, J shed 4 bases, and the junction held 5 bases outside the gene matches. The CDR3 region is CAISELLTSGRYNEQFF. The CDR3 DNA reads as TGTGCCATCAGTGAGCTATTGACTAGCGGGAGGTACAATGAGCAGTTCTTC.

A word on this clone: Sequence at one end of the junction differs from germline and may be a read error. The gene calls are TRBV16 and TRBJ1-2; no reliable D call. Germline CDR1 is KGHSY and CDR2 is FQNENV. The CDR3 loop spans 13 amino acids. This chain's CDR3 is CASSQYGNDGYTF. The CDR3 nucleotides are TGTGCCAGCAGCCAATACGGTAACGATGGCTACACCTTC.

This chain uses TRBV30 with TRBJ2-2; D remains ambiguous. This CDR3 is built from 16 residues. Germline CDR1 is GTSNPN and CDR2 is SVGIG (reference sequence). V lost 2 bases and J 4 bases, leaving 17 bases between the germline ends. CDR3 region: CAWSLGELLGTGELFF. The CDR3, as DNA: TGTGCCTGGAGTCTTGGTGAGCTGCTGGGCACCGGGGAGCTGTTTTTT.

The chain has TRBV27 and TRBJ1-1; D perhaps matches TRBD1 (6 bases). Germline loops: CDR1 MNHEY, CDR2 SMNVEV (reference sequence). The CDR3 loop spans 16 amino acids. Trimming removed 5 bases from V and 0 bases from J, with 16 bases in between. The CDR3 bases are TGTGCCAGCAGTCTATTTTCAGGGGCCGTGAACACTGAAGCTTTCTTT. Its translation: CASSLFSGAVNTEAFF.

CDR3: CASRAGTSGSNEQFF. CDR3 nucleotides: TGTGCCAGTAGGGCCGGGACTAGCGGGAGCAATGAGCAGTTCTTC. This chain links TRBV19 with TRBJ2-1; 14 bases are shared with TRBD2. CDR3 length: 15 residues. J lost 6 bases, V lost 6 bases, and 4 bases had no gene match. Germline V gene data show CDR1 as LNHDA and CDR2 as SQIVND (reference sequence).

This chain links TRBV6-4 with TRBJ1-1, with a possible D match to TRBD1 (6 bases). The V gene's germline CDR1 is MRHNA and CDR2 SNTAGT. V was shortened by 3 bases and J by 5 bases, with 13 bases between the two germline ends. This CDR3 region has 14 residues. The CDR3 coding sequence is TGTGCCAGCAGTGAAGCAGGGGCTAGTACTGAAGCTTTCTTT. Its protein is CASSEAGASTEAFF.

The gene calls are TRBV6-2 or TRBV6-3 and TRBJ1-3, with 8 bases identical to TRBD1. Unmatched junction bases numbered 2, after V lost 4 bases and J lost 3 bases. Germline values: CDR1 MNHEY, CDR2 SVGEGT. This CDR3 region has 14 residues. The CDR3 region is CASSSGQVGNTIYF. Written as DNA, the CDR3 is TGTGCCAGCAGTTCGGGACAGGTTGGAAACACCATATATTTT.

This chain links TRBV19 with TRBJ2-1; D remains ambiguous. The CDR3 is 16 amino acids. V lost 2 bases, J lost 4 bases, and 15 bases lay in between. The V gene's germline CDR1 is LNHDA and CDR2 SQIVND (reference sequence). The chain's CDR3 is CASSIIGLGRYNEQFF. The DNA of the CDR3 is TGTGCCAGTAGTATAATTGGGTTGGGAAGGTACAATGAGCAGTTCTTC.

The genes are TRBV10-3 and TRBJ1-4; D might be TRBD1 (5 bases). Per germline, CDR1 ENHRY and CDR2 SYGVKD. CDR3 length equals 13 residues. V was shortened by 3 bases and J by 11 bases, with 13 bases between the two germline ends. The CDR3 sequence: CAISDARGGKLFF. The CDR3 DNA follows: TGTGCCATCAGTGATGCACGGGGCGGTAAACTGTTTTTT.

V is TRBV7-9 and J is TRBJ1-6; no firm D call. The CDR3 sequence is 17 residues long. V lost 2 bases to trimming and J lost 5 bases, with 16 bases between them. Germline CDR1 SEHNR, CDR2 FQNEAQ (reference sequence). The CDR3 loop reads CASSLIGSGENNSPLHF. CDR3 nucleotides: TGTGCCAGCAGCTTAATCGGGTCAGGCGAGAATAATTCACCCCTCCACTTT.

This clone has only a few counts. V and J are TRBV5-1 and TRBJ2-1, with 11 bases lining up with TRBD1. Germline V CDR1 and CDR2: SGHRS, YFSETQ. The CDR3 runs 20 residues. With 0 bases clipped from V and 0 bases from J, the junction kept 11 bases outside the gene matches. CDR3 bases: TGCGCCAGCAGCTTGGTTAGGACAGGGGGCAAGGAGAGCTCCTACAATGAGCAGTTCTTC. The encoded protein is CASSLVRTGGKESSYNEQFF.

The chain has TRBV9 and TRBJ2-1, with 9 bases fitting TRBD2. This CDR3 contains 17 residues. CDR1 is SGDLS, CDR2 YYNGEE, per germline. Trimming took 4 bases from V and 3 from J; bases not matched to a gene: 11. As DNA, the CDR3 is TGTGCCAGCAGCTCGGGGGTGCGGGAGGGCCTCTACAATGAGCAGTTCTTC. Its protein product is CASSSGVREGLYNEQFF. Supplemented by reference TRBV9 and TRBJ2-1, the full variable domain reads DSGVTQTPKHLITATGQRVTLRCSPRSGDLSVYWYQQSLDQGLQFLIQYYNGEERAKGNILERFSAQQFPDLHSELNLSSLELGDSALYFCASSSGVREGLYNEQFFGPGTRLTVL.

The chain joins TRBV19 to TRBJ2-3, with D hard to call. This CDR3 has 14 amino acids. Germline loops: CDR1 LNHDA, CDR2 SQIVND (reference sequence). The V end lost 5 bases, the J end lost 2 bases, and 11 bases lay between the germline ends. The CDR3 sequence is CASSQNTATDTQYF. CDR3 coding DNA: TGTGCCAGTAGTCAGAATACAGCCACAGATACGCAGTATTTT.

In this sample, this clone turned up once. The V gene is TRBV11-1, the J gene TRBJ1-2; 9 bases fit TRBD1. The CDR3 is 15 residues long. Per germline, CDR1 SGHAT and CDR2 FQDESV (reference sequence). V was clipped by 5 bases and J by 5 bases; unmatched bases: 9. The CDR3 protein is CASSVSRDRAYGYTF. DNA of the CDR3: TGTGCCAGCAGCGTTAGCCGGGACAGGGCTTATGGCTACACCTTC. The whole variable domain, filled in from reference TRBV11-1 and TRBJ1-2, reads EAEVAQSPRYKITEKSQAVAFWCDPISGHATLYWYRQILGQGPELLVQFQDESVVDDSQLPKDRFSAERLKGVDSTLKIQPAELGDSAMYLCASSVSRDRAYGYTFGSGTRLTVV.

The J gene is TRBJ2-4, the V gene TRBV2; D unresolved. Between the trimmed V and J ends, which lost 2 bases and 13 bases, there was a span of 12 bases. The V gene's germline CDR1 is SNHLY and CDR2 FYNNEI. The CDR3 length is 12 residues. The CDR3 coding sequence is TGTGCCAGCAGTGAAACTATGCTAGGCCAGTACTTC. Residues: CASSETMLGQYF.

The genes are TRBV10-3 and TRBJ2-5, with 7 nucleotides matching TRBD1. This CDR3 is built from 13 residues. With V trimmed by 3 bases and J by 3 bases, 1 base remained unmatched. Germline CDR1 reads ENHRY; CDR2 reads SYGVKD. The CDR3 is CAISDQGEETQYF. The CDR3 nucleotides are TGTGCCATCAGTGATCAGGGGGAAGAGACCCAGTACTTC.

J is TRBJ2-2 and V is TRBV7-2; perhaps TRBD1 as D (5 bases). Between the trimmed V and J ends, which lost 6 bases and 4 bases, there was a span of 12 bases. The CDR3 has 14 residues. Germline V CDR1 and CDR2: SGHTA, FQGNSA. The CDR3: CASRFRGGTGELFF. CDR3 coding DNA: TGTGCCAGCAGATTTAGGGGTGGCACCGGGGAGCTGTTTTTT.

The chain couples TRBV30 to TRBJ2-1; 8 bases line up with TRBD2. Germline V gives CDR1 GTSNPN, CDR2 SVGIG (reference sequence). CDR3 length: 14 residues. V lost 3 bases, J lost 6 bases, and 7 bases stayed unmatched. CDR3 sequence: CAWRLPGGRNEQFF. The CDR3 bases are TGTGCCTGGAGGCTCCCGGGAGGGCGCAATGAGCAGTTCTTC.

For this clone: One end of the junction does not line up with germline, which may come from a read error. This chain links TRBV9 with TRBJ2-3; tentative D call: TRBD2 (5 bases). The CDR3 is 15 amino acids. Germline lookup yields CDR1 SGDLS and CDR2 YYNGEE. For the CDR3, the DNA is TGTGCCAGCAGCACGACGGACTGGTCCACAGATACGCAGTGTTTT. Protein sequence: CASSTTDWSTDTQCF.

J is TRBJ1-1 and V is TRBV27; a weak D match, TRBD1 (6 bases). Trimming took 5 bases from V and 6 from J, leaving 16 bases between them. This CDR3 contains 14 residues. CDR1 is MNHEY and CDR2 is SMNVEV in the germline V gene (reference sequence). CDR3 region: CASSKTGPGSEAFF. DNA for the CDR3: TGTGCCAGCAGTAAAACAGGGCCAGGTTCTGAAGCTTTCTTT.

Only one count was recorded for this clone. The chain carries TRBV29-1 and TRBJ2-1; D gene uncertain. CDR1 and CDR2 from the germline V gene are SQVTM and ANQGSEA. This CDR3 has 14 amino acids. Trimming stripped 0 bases from V and 8 bases from J, with 14 bases between. Here the CDR3 DNA reads TGCAGCGTTGAAGATCCGGTTAGTCGCGATGAGCAGTTCTTC. It specifies CSVEDPVSRDEQFF.

The chain combines TRBV5-1 with TRBJ2-7, with a tentative D call TRBD1 (5 bases). This CDR3 has 14 residues. V lost 2 bases and J 3 bases, leaving 12 bases between the germline ends. Germline lookup yields CDR1 SGHRS and CDR2 YFSETQ. The DNA of the CDR3 is TGCGCCAGCAGCTTTAGGGGCCCCAGCTACGAGCAGTACTTC. Residues: CASSFRGPSYEQYF.

The V and J genes are TRBV5-1 and TRBJ2-2; a possible D gene is TRBD2 (5 bases). This CDR3 has 16 residues. The V gene lost 6 bases and the J gene lost 0 bases, with 15 bases spanning the gap. Germline values: CDR1 SGHRS, CDR2 YFSETQ. CDR3 sequence: CASTLGELTNTGELFF. The CDR3 coding sequence is TGCGCCAGCACCCTGGGAGAGTTGACGAACACCGGGGAGCTGTTTTTT.

The V gene is TRBV5-1, the J gene TRBJ2-6, with D maybe TRBD2 (6 bases). Trimming removed 3 bases from V and 2 bases from J, with 18 bases in between. The CDR3 has 18 residues. The germline CDR1 and CDR2 sequences are SGHRS and YFSETQ. CDR3 region: CASSSGLQGGAGANVLTF. CDR3 coding DNA: TGCGCCAGCAGCTCCGGACTGCAGGGAGGTGCTGGGGCCAACGTCCTGACTTTC.

This clone was seen a handful of times. The V call is TRBV7-8, the J call TRBJ2-3; a possible D gene is TRBD1 (5 bases). V shed 5 bases and J shed 2 bases, with 20 bases lying between them. This CDR3 region has 17 residues. Germline CDR1 SGHVS, CDR2 FQNEAQ. The CDR3 DNA reads TGTGCCAGCAGCGGCTTCGACAGTTTAGATTACACAGATACGCAGTATTTT. This codes for CASSGFDSLDYTDTQYF.

V is TRBV6-5 and J is TRBJ1-2; 11 bases line up with TRBD1. Germline V CDR1 and CDR2: MNHEY, SVGAGI. The CDR3 is 14 amino acids. Germline trimming cut 6 bases from V and 3 bases from J; bases unmatched to any gene: 3. The CDR3 protein is CASSRGQGDYGYTF. The CDR3 nucleotides are TGTGCCAGCAGCCGGGGACAGGGGGACTATGGCTACACCTTC.

The chain joins TRBV2 to TRBJ1-2; D gene ambiguous. This CDR3 is built from 17 residues. Germline V gene data show CDR1 as SNHLY and CDR2 as FYNNEI. V was pared by 0 bases and J by 3 bases, with 17 bases between. CDR3 loop: CASSEAGIVHRDYGYTF. The CDR3 nucleotides are TGTGCCAGCAGTGAAGCGGGTATTGTCCATAGGGACTATGGCTACACCTTC. Full variable domain (missing parts from reference TRBV2 and TRBJ1-2): EPEVTQTPSHQVTQMGQEVILRCVPISNHLYFYWYRQILGQKVEFLVSFYNNEISEKSEIFDDQFSVERPDGSNFTLKIRSTKLEDSAMYFCASSEAGIVHRDYGYTFGSGTRLTVV.

This clone has more than one count but fewer than ten. CDR3 loop: CASSQVFGQGAGGYTF. CDR3 DNA: TGTGCCAGCAGCCAAGTCTTCGGCCAGGGGGCAGGAGGCTACACCTTC. The chain uses TRBV14 and TRBJ1-2, with TRBD1 matching over 8 bases. Per germline, CDR1 SGHDN and CDR2 FVKESK. The CDR3 consists of 16 residues. V was clipped by 1 base and J by 8 bases; unmatched bases: 12.

The chain links TRBV7-6 to TRBJ1-6; D not resolved. The CDR3 has 11 amino acids. V was clipped by 2 bases and J by 10 bases, with 3 bases between them. Germline V gene lookup returns CDR1 SGHVS and CDR2 FNYEAQ. DNA for the CDR3: TGTGCCAGCAGCTTACAATCACCCCTCCACTTT. Translation gives CASSLQSPLHF.